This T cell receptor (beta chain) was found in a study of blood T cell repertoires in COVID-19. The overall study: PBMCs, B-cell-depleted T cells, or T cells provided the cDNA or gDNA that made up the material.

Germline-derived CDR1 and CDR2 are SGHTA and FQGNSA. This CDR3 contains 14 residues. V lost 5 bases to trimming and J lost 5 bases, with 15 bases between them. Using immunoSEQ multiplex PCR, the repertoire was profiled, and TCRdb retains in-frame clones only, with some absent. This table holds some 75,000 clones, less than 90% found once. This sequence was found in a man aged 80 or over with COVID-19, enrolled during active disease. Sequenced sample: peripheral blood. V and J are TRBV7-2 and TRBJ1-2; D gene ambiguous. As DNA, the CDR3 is TGTGCCAGCAGCCCTTCCTCGGTTCCGTATGGCTACACCTTC. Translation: CASSPSSVPYGYTF. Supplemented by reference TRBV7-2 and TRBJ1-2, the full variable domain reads GAGVSQSPSNKVTEKGKDVELRCDPISGHTALYWYRQSLGQGLEFLIYFQGNSAPDKSGLPSDRFSAERTGGSVSTLTIQRTQQEDSAVYLCASSPSSVPYGYTFGSGTRLTVV.